One and the same sample provided the 14 T cell receptor beta chains below, sequenced in a study of metastatic and nonmetastatic thyroid tumors. Before thyroid surgery, none of the patients had received any treatment. TCRdb re-clonotyped the PCR reads via MiXCR. The sample carries 20,000 to 30,000 clones, around a fifth recorded once. The sequenced sample was blood. Receptors were obtained from a male donor with papillary thyroid cancer or a benign thyroid nodule (not recorded which). Some clones in this sample may be carry-over from other donors' samples.

The sample holds many counts of this clone. This sample includes further DNA sequences coding for the same CDR3. The J gene is TRBJ1-1, the V gene TRBV10-2, with a weak D call TRBD1 (6 bases). Germline loops: CDR1 WSHSY, CDR2 SAAADI. The germline V and J ends were trimmed by 5 bases and 1 base, with 8 bases remaining between them. The CDR3 has 13 residues. The CDR3, as DNA: TGCGCCAGCAGTCCACAGGGGAACACTGAAGCTTTCTTT. It codes for CASSPQGNTEAFF.

The sample holds many counts of this clone. The sample contains more than one DNA sequence encoding this CDR3. The chain is built from TRBV20-1 and TRBJ1-2; a weak D match, TRBD1 (5 bases). The CDR3 contains 11 residues. The germline V gene encodes CDR1 DFQATT and CDR2 SNEGSKA (reference sequence). CDR3 sequence: CRMKGFYGYTF. DNA of the CDR3: TGCAGGATGAAGGGGTTCTATGGCTACACCTTC.

This clone was recorded at least ten times. The chain is built from TRBV16 and TRBJ2-2; TRBD2 matches 9 bases. V was pared by 1 base and J by 1 base, with 1 base of the junction left unmatched. Germline-derived CDR1 and CDR2 are KGHSY and FQNENV. There are 16 residues in the CDR3. CDR3 nucleotides: TGTGCCAGCAGCCAATTACTAGCGGGGAACACCGGGGAGCTGTTTTTT. Translation: CASSQLLAGNTGELFF. Together with reference TRBV16 and TRBJ2-2, the CDR3 gives the full variable domain: GEEVAQTPKHLVRGEGQKAKLYCAPIKGHSYVFWYQQVLKNEFKFLISFQNENVFDETGMPKERFSAKCLPNSPCSLEIQATKLEDSAVYFCASSQLLAGNTGELFFGEGSRLTVL.

For this clone: This may be a read error: a much more frequent sequence differs by one nucleotide. This chain connects TRBV6-5 to TRBJ1-1; D ambiguous. The CDR3 is 13 residues long. Germline V lookup: CDR1 MNHEY, CDR2 SVGAGI. CDR3 sequence reads: CASSYSVYTEAFF. The CDR3 DNA reads as TGTGCCAGCAGTTACTCGGTGTACACTGAGGCTTTCTTT.

Here the CDR3 reads CASSYSMDSAGTDTQYF. The CDR3 coding sequence is TGTGCCAGCAGTTACTCGATGGACAGCGCAGGGACAGATACGCAGTATTTT. The chain uses TRBV6-2 or TRBV6-3 and TRBJ2-3, with TRBD1 as a possible D gene (6 bases). The V gene lost 0 bases and the J gene lost 3 bases, with 16 bases spanning the gap. From germline, CDR1 is MNHEY and CDR2 SVGEGT. CDR3 length: 17 amino acids.

The gene calls are TRBV11-2 and TRBJ2-7; unclear D gene. The CDR3 sequence is 13 residues long. CDR1 is SGHAT, CDR2 FQNNGV, per germline. Trimming pared 5 bases from V and 5 bases from J, leaving 13 bases between. As DNA, the CDR3 is TGTGCCAGCAGCGACGGCAGGAGTAACGAGCAGTACTTC. Protein sequence: CASSDGRSNEQYF.

This clone was detected many times. The gene calls are TRBV5-1 and TRBJ2-7; 14 bases fit TRBD2. V gave up 4 bases and J gave up 2 bases; unmatched junction bases: 5. The V gene's germline CDR1 is SGHRS and CDR2 YFSETQ. The length of the CDR3 is 16 residues. CDR3 sequence reads: CASSAGLAGGPYEQYF. CDR3 sequence (DNA): TGCGCCAGCAGCGCCGGACTAGCGGGAGGCCCCTACGAGCAGTACTTC.

This clone was counted at least ten times. The CDR3, as DNA: TGTGCCAGCACCCCTGCAACTAATGAAAAACTGTTTTTT. Its translation is CASTPATNEKLFF. V gene TRBV6-1 combines with J gene TRBJ1-4; D ambiguous. The CDR3 length is 13 residues. Germline-derived CDR1 and CDR2 are MNHNS and SASEGT. V gave up 7 bases and J gave up 0 bases, with 6 bases separating them.

The chain links TRBV12-3 or TRBV12-4 to TRBJ2-5, with 9 bases aligning to TRBD2. The CDR3 has 15 amino acids. V was clipped by 2 bases and J by 1 base; unmatched bases: 2. The CDR3 DNA follows: TGTGCCAGCAGTTTATCAGCGGGGGGCCAAGAGACCCAGTACTTC. This gives the protein CASSLSAGGQETQYF.

This clone was seen more than once but under ten times. This rearrangement joins TRBV11-2 to TRBJ1-6; D unresolved. Germline V gene lookup returns CDR1 SGHAT and CDR2 FQNNGV. V dropped 6 bases and J dropped 7 bases, with 10 bases sitting between them. This CDR3 region has 13 residues. The CDR3 loop reads CASSRVQNSPLHF. The CDR3 nucleotides read TGTGCCAGCAGTCGGGTACAGAATTCACCCCTCCACTTT.

This chain joins TRBV4-2 and TRBJ2-1; 12 bases map to TRBD2. J was trimmed by 5 bases and V by 5 bases; bases with no gene match: 7. The length of the CDR3 is 16 residues. Germline V gene sequence: CDR1 LGHNA, CDR2 YNFKEQ. The CDR3 spells CASSKRLAGGDNEQFF. The CDR3 DNA reads TGTGCCAGCAGCAAGAGGCTAGCGGGAGGGGACAATGAGCAGTTCTTC.

The rearrangement uses TRBV6-1 and TRBJ2-7; 7 positions match TRBD1. The ends lost 8 bases at V and 2 bases at J; junction bases unmatched: 9. This CDR3 has 14 residues. CDR1 and CDR2 from the germline V gene are MNHNS and SASEGT. CDR3: CASLEAGGAYEQYF. In DNA, the CDR3 is TGTGCCAGCCTTGAGGCAGGGGGTGCCTACGAGCAGTACTTC.

This clone was seen repeatedly, ten times or more. The junction and the germline gene differ at one end; a read error may be behind it. The V gene is TRBV7-7, the J gene TRBJ2-3; 10 bases align to TRBD2. CDR1 and CDR2 (germline): SSHAT, FNYEAQ (reference sequence). The CDR3 is 15 amino acids. CDR3 sequence (DNA): TGTGCTAGCAGCCCACCGGGACTAGCGCCAGATACGCAGTATTTT. Its protein is CASSPPGLAPDTQYF.

This clone was detected ten times or more. V usage is TRBV10-3 and J usage is TRBJ1-1, with unresolved D. In germline, CDR1 is ENHRY, CDR2 SYGVKD. The length of the CDR3 is 13 residues. The V end was cut by 8 bases, the J end by 0 bases, with 10 bases between. The DNA of the CDR3 is TGTGCCATCTGCGAGTTTTTGAACACTGAAGCTTTCTTT. Encoded protein: CAICEFLNTEAFF.